The rows below give T cell receptor beta chains drawn from one sample of a study of blood T cell repertoires in COVID-19. TCRdb's table, derived via immunoSEQ multiplex PCR, lists solely in-frame clones and lacks some. Among about 200,000 clones listed, about 88% were seen once. Source material: PBMCs or T cells enriched from blood (not recorded which). These TCRs come from a woman between 40 and 55 years old in a cohort exposed to, infected with or recovered from COVID-19 (not recorded which). The CDR3 runs from the conserved cysteine through the conserved F or W. D genes are given only for firm matches. Size is omitted from some rows. Given values are once, few, many or a class for expanded clones.

v_call,clone_size,d_call,j_call,cdr3_aa,cdr3_nt
TRBV4-2,-,TRBD2,TRBJ2-3,CASSQDIYSGGFTDTQYF,TGTGCCAGCAGCCAAGATATTTATAGCGGGGGTTTCACAGATACGCAGTATTTT
TRBV4-1,once,TRBD1,TRBJ1-5,CASSPGQAQPQHF,TGCGCCAGCAGCCCGGGACAGGCTCAGCCCCAGCATTTT
TRBV7-9,-,-,TRBJ2-3,CASSFPRGAADTQYF,TGTGCCAGCAGCTTCCCCCGGGGGGCGGCCGATACGCAGTATTTT
TRBV5-5,-,TRBD1,TRBJ1-3,CASSLAPDRAGNTIYF,TGTGCCAGCAGCTTGGCCCCGGACAGGGCCGGAAACACCATATATTTT
TRBV19,-,-,TRBJ1-1,CASSGGRGVNTEAFF,TGTGCCAGTAGTGGGGGACGGGGGGTGAACACTGAAGCTTTCTTT
TRBV7-2,-,-,TRBJ2-3,CASSLWGPDTQYF,TGTGCCAGCAGCTTATGGGGGCCAGATACGCAGTATTTT
TRBV3-1/TRBV3-2,-,TRBD1,TRBJ1-1,CASRPTGGTEAFF,TGTGCCAGCCGTCCCACAGGGGGAACTGAAGCTTTCTTT
TRBV12-5,-,TRBD1,TRBJ1-5,CASGRTGEGNQPQHF,TGTGCTAGTGGGCGGACAGGGGAGGGCAATCAGCCCCAGCATTTT
TRBV6-5,-,-,TRBJ1-5,CASSPGFRQPQHF,TGTGCCAGCAGTCCAGGGTTTCGCCAGCCCCAGCATTTT
TRBV6-2/TRBV6-3,few,-,TRBJ2-3,CASSYLPENTQYF,TGTGCCAGCAGTTACCTCCCTGAGAATACGCAGTATTTT
TRBV12-3/TRBV12-4,once,-,TRBJ1-5,CASSLNSHQPQHF,TGTGCCAGCAGTTTAAATAGCCATCAGCCCCAGCATTTT
TRBV12-3/TRBV12-4,-,-,TRBJ1-4,CASSFQYEKLFF,TGTGCCAGCAGTTTTCAGTATGAAAAACTGTTTTTT
TRBV21-1,-,-,TRBJ2-1,CASSKAAGGNEQFF,TGTGCCAGCAGCAAAGCCGCAGGGGGCAATGAGCAGTTCTTC
TRBV7-2,-,-,TRBJ1-2,CASSLETAHGYTF,TGTGCCAGCAGCTTAGAGACAGCCCATGGCTACACCTTC
TRBV7-9,-,-,TRBJ1-1,CASSSSTGNTEAFF,TGTGCCAGCAGCTCCTCGACAGGGAACACTGAAGCTTTCTTT
TRBV7-2,few,TRBD1,TRBJ1-5,CASSILQGAKQPQHF,TGTGCCAGCAGCATACTACAGGGGGCAAAACAGCCCCAGCATTTT
TRBV10-3,few,TRBD2,TRBJ2-7,CAISGLAESYEQYF,TGTGCCATCAGTGGACTAGCGGAGTCCTACGAGCAGTACTTC
TRBV5-1,-,TRBD2,TRBJ2-3,CASSFGLAGLDTQYF,TGCGCCAGCAGCTTCGGACTAGCGGGTCTAGATACGCAGTATTTT
TRBV27,-,TRBD1,TRBJ1-2,CASSESGGGNYGYTF,TGTGCCAGCAGTGAGTCAGGGGGCGGTAACTATGGCTACACCTTC
TRBV3-1/TRBV3-2,few,-,TRBJ1-5,CASSQGGYSNQPQHF,TGTGCCAGCAGCCAAGGCGGTTATAGCAATCAGCCCCAGCATTTT
TRBV19,-,-,TRBJ2-6,CASSIDSTSGANVLTF,TGTGCCAGTAGTATTGACAGCACCTCTGGGGCCAACGTCCTGACTTTC
TRBV11-2,-,TRBD1,TRBJ1-1,CASSLDRTGVNTEAFF,TGTGCCAGCAGCTTAGATCGTACAGGGGTTAACACTGAAGCTTTCTTT
TRBV14,-,-,TRBJ1-5,CASSQDYYQPQHF,TGTGCCAGCAGCCAAGATTACTATCAGCCCCAGCATTTT
TRBV13,-,-,TRBJ1-1,CASSLGDRPNTEAFF,TGTGCCAGCAGCTTAGGCGACAGACCGAACACTGAAGCTTTCTTT
TRBV2,few,-,TRBJ2-2,CASSGRGNTGELFF,TGTGCCAGCAGTGGACGGGGGAACACCGGGGAGCTGTTTTTT
TRBV7-8,-,TRBD1,TRBJ2-5,CASSIMDRGTETQYF,TGTGCCAGCAGCATAATGGACAGGGGGACAGAGACCCAGTACTTC